The TCR beta chain described here comes from a study of identifying expanded T cells in peripheral blood. The study's findings and limits: Over around two and four weeks, about 17 and 20 clones changed, versus more than 1 between replicates.

No infections or other immune events were documented during collection. Clones were read by immunoSEQ multiplex PCR, and TCRdb kept only the in-frame ones, dropping some. Seen here are 100,000 to 150,000 clones, over 65% observed once, and the top ten hold 3.3%. The CDR3 consists of 18 residues. The J segment lost 6 bases and the V segment lost 4 bases, leaving 9 bases of the junction unmatched. Germline assignment: CDR1 MNHEY and CDR2 SMNVEV (reference sequence). Points on this clone: The antigen is unknown.

V is TRBV27 and J is TRBJ2-1; 16 bases match TRBD2. Input material: blood. This TCR was recovered from a person aged 18-70 years in good health. The CDR3, as DNA: TGTGCCAGCAGTTCCCCGGGACTAGCGGGGGGGCTCCGCAATGAGCAGTTCTTC. Its protein is CASSSPGLAGGLRNEQFF.